This T cell receptor beta chain came from a study of blood T cell repertoires in COVID-19 (dated by TCRdb to 2018 to 2020). With regard to the full study: Collaborator samples came from the United States, Italy and Spain and covered acute and convalescent phases of COVID-19. The material from the prospective study consisted of cDNA or gDNA derived from T cells, B-cell-depleted T cells, or PBMCs. The dataset comprised deeply sampled blood TCRbeta repertoires from subjects exposed to, actively infected with, or recovered from COVID-19. The repertoires were made available in a free public database intended to serve as a resource for research on the immune response to SARS-CoV-2. The samples were drawn from two sources: the first 160 participants of the ongoing ImmuneRACE study, and over 1,000 subjects contributed by 6 global collaborators. A de-identified subject ID, COVID-19 status, age in years and sex were almost always included in the sample metadata. Where available, HLA class I and class II types were taken from metadata supplied by the sample provider and were not determined by assay-based typing.

The investigation overall reported the following: Clinical and demographic metadata were provided uncurated, with the amount varying by source and participant.

CDR1 and CDR2 were assigned from the germline V gene as KGHDR and SFDVKD. From the cysteine up to the phenylalanine, the CDR3 has a length of 16 residues. Only the CDR3 DNA is retained, 48 bases long and in frame from the first base. Trimming accounts for 0 bases at V and 1 base at J, while the number of junction bases matched to no gene is 3. With respect to this clone: The antigen this receptor binds is unknown. No much larger clone exists at a distance of one base, and base qualities are not known.

The immunoSEQ Assay, a bias-controlled multiplex PCR, was used to amplify TCRbeta CDR3 regions from genomic DNA. In the source study's methods: The number of nucleated cells in each sample was estimated by amplification of reference gene primers within the assay. Sequence reads were collapsed and filtered to measure the absolute abundance of every unique TCRbeta CDR3 rearrangement. Productive Simpson clonality was computed per sample as the square root of Simpson's diversity index over productive rearrangements. In TCRdb, the immuneACCESS table is reduced to in-frame sequences with V and J assigned. These tables do not hold every clone; where another copy was compared, an unresolved V gene accounts for under half, and the others remain unexplained. V and J calls and clone size follow that table, whereas D and trimming were derived from the DNA. The sample table contains under 60,000 clones; only one count was recorded for roughly 90% of them. Jointly, the top ten make up 10% of the sample.

Collaborating institutions collected whole blood in K2EDTA tubes following their own protocols. For TCRbeta analysis, collaborator samples were shipped as frozen whole blood, as isolated PBMCs, or as DNA extracted from either sample type. The chain is encoded by TRBV24-1 joined to TRBJ2-5, with 8 bases matching TRBD1. This receptor was obtained from a human donor with acute or convalescent COVID-19. The donor label of this sample is uncertain. Sequencing was performed on peripheral blood. Here is the DNA: TGTGCCACCAGTGATTTGAACAGGGGGAGCCAAGAGACCCAGTACTTC. The resulting protein is CATSDLNRGSQETQYF.